Below, 25 T cell receptor beta chains from the same sample are listed, as sequenced in a study of shared clonotypes between healthy human individuals. Here immunoSEQ multiplex PCR was the method, and the copy in TCRdb shows in-frame clones only, minus some. Seen here are about 2,100,000 clones, approximately 94% observed once, and the top ten hold about 1.8%. Terminally differentiated effector memory CD45RA+ cells were excluded by CCR7 positive selection of CD45RO-negative cells. Sequences were obtained from naive CD8+ T cells from PBMCs. The receptors here all came from a man younger than 30 in good health. Some clones in this sample may be carry-over from other donors' samples.

CDR3 nucleotides: TGCGCCAGCAGCTTGTGGACTAGCGGTTACGAGCAGTACTTC. Translated: CASSLWTSGYEQYF. The chain employs TRBV5-1 and TRBJ2-7; 10 bases agree with TRBD2. The CDR3 sequence is 14 residues long. CDR1 is SGHRS and CDR2 is YFSETQ in the germline V gene. V gave up 1 base and J gave up 4 bases; unmatched junction bases: 2.

The chain is built from TRBV28 and TRBJ2-7, with TRBD1 as a possible D gene (5 bases). The CDR3 has 16 amino acids. The V gene lost 4 bases and the J gene lost 2 bases, with 18 bases spanning the gap. Germline V lookup: CDR1 MDHEN, CDR2 SYDVKM. CDR3 in amino acids: CASSSTGIGVTYEQYF. In DNA form, the CDR3 reads TGTGCCAGCAGTTCAACAGGTATCGGTGTGACCTACGAGCAGTACTTC.

The genes are TRBV7-8 and TRBJ2-7, with TRBD2 matching over 10 bases. Germline V lookup: CDR1 SGHVS, CDR2 FQNEAQ. This CDR3 has 14 residues. V was clipped by 6 bases and J by 2 bases; unmatched bases: 4. The CDR3 sequence: CASRSSGRAYEQYF. DNA of the CDR3: TGTGCCAGCAGGTCAAGCGGGAGGGCCTACGAGCAGTACTTC.

This clone was observed a single time. Compared with germline, one end of the junction differs, possibly owing to a read error. The V call is TRBV2, the J call TRBJ2-1, with TRBD1 identical over 7 bases. This CDR3 comprises 13 residues. Per germline, CDR1 SNHLY and CDR2 FYNNEI. CDR3: CASREDRDNEQFF. CDR3 coding DNA: TGTGCCAGCAGGGAAGACAGGGACAATGAGCAGTTCTTC.

The J gene is TRBJ2-3, the V gene TRBV7-2; 11 bases match TRBD2. V trimming: 4 bases; J trimming: 9 bases; junction bases outside the gene matches: 21. This CDR3 contains 19 residues. CDR1 SGHTA and CDR2 FQGNSA come from the germline V gene. CDR3 sequence: CASSSPTLISGRARDTQYF. The CDR3 DNA reads TGTGCCAGCAGCTCCCCTACCTTGATTAGCGGGAGGGCTCGGGACACGCAGTATTTT.

The chain recombines TRBV29-1 with TRBJ2-1; 16 bases match TRBD2. Germline V lookup: CDR1 SQVTM, CDR2 ANQGSEA. The CDR3 covers 18 residues. V gave up 4 bases and J gave up 1 base; unmatched junction bases: 7. The CDR3 DNA reads as TGCAGCGTTGCCCGGGGACTAGCGGGAGGGAGTTCCTACAATGAGCAGTTCTTC. Its translation: CSVARGLAGGSSYNEQFF.

The chain uses TRBV11-2 and TRBJ2-7; 8 bases agree with TRBD1. The CDR3 runs 16 residues. Germline trimming cut 4 bases from V and 3 bases from J; bases unmatched to any gene: 11. Germline CDR1 reads SGHAT; CDR2 reads FQNNGV. The CDR3 DNA reads TGTGCCAGCAGCTCAAGATTGGGACAGGTGATCTACGAGCAGTACTTC. This sequence encodes CASSSRLGQVIYEQYF.

This chain joins TRBV28 and TRBJ2-2; TRBD2 aligns across 9 bases. Germline V gene lookup returns CDR1 MDHEN and CDR2 SYDVKM. Germline trimming cut 8 bases from V and 5 bases from J; bases unmatched to any gene: 6. The CDR3 loop spans 14 amino acids. The CDR3 DNA follows: TGTGCCAGCTTATTAGCGGGAGAGACCGGGGAGCTGTTTTTT. Encoded protein: CASLLAGETGELFF. The complete variable domain, with remaining parts taken from reference TRBV28 and TRBJ2-2, reads DVKVTQSSRYLVKRTGEKVFLECVQDMDHENMFWYRQDPGLGLRLIYFSYDVKMKEKGDIPEGYSVSREKKERFSLILESASTNQTSMYLCASLLAGETGELFFGEGSRLTVL.

The chain recombines TRBV7-6 with TRBJ2-1, with 14 bases identical to TRBD2. Germline CDR1 and CDR2: SGHVS and FNYEAQ. The CDR3 runs 16 residues. After removal of 5 bases from V and 8 bases from J, the junction contained 8 bases not matched to a gene. The CDR3 protein is CASSDRLAGGADEQFF. In nucleotides, the CDR3 is TGTGCCAGCAGCGACAGACTAGCGGGAGGGGCGGATGAGCAGTTCTTC.

The rearrangement joins TRBV2 to TRBJ1-4; TRBD1 agrees at 9 bases. The CDR3 is made up of 14 amino acids. After removal of 8 bases from V and 8 bases from J, the junction contained 9 bases not matched to a gene. Germline loops: CDR1 SNHLY, CDR2 FYNNEI. The CDR3 sequence is CASGRDRDLEKLFF. As DNA, the CDR3 is TGTGCCAGCGGCCGGGACAGGGATCTCGAAAAACTGTTTTTT.

The CDR3 here is CASSGQTGSHEQYF. The CDR3 DNA is TGTGCCAGCAGCGGTCAGACAGGGTCCCACGAGCAGTACTTC. The chain has TRBV9 and TRBJ2-7; TRBD1 matches 7 bases. The CDR3 totals 14 residues. Germline trimming cut 3 bases from V and 5 bases from J; bases unmatched to any gene: 8. Germline CDR1 is SGDLS and CDR2 is YYNGEE.

The chain employs TRBV27 and TRBJ1-5, with D perhaps matching TRBD1 (5 bases). Trimming took off 8 bases at V and 4 bases at J, with 18 bases between the two ends. The CDR3 has 15 residues. The germline gives CDR1 MNHEY, CDR2 SMNVEV (reference sequence). CDR3 in DNA: TGTGCCAGCGGCTTGGGGATCGGGGGAAATCAGCCCCAGCATTTT. Its translation is CASGLGIGGNQPQHF.

In this sample, this clone turned up a few times. The chain recombines TRBV5-1 with TRBJ1-1; D possibly corresponds to TRBD1 (6 bases). Trimming cost V 6 bases and J 4 bases, with 13 bases left between them. The CDR3 covers 13 residues. The germline V gene encodes CDR1 SGHRS and CDR2 YFSETQ. This CDR3 is CASIPTGRTEAFF. The CDR3 bases are TGCGCCAGCATCCCAACAGGGCGCACTGAAGCTTTCTTT.

The chain links TRBV27 to TRBJ2-7; D perhaps matches TRBD2 (7 bases). Germline loops: CDR1 MNHEY, CDR2 SMNVEV (reference sequence). This CDR3 contains 17 residues. Between the trimmed V and J ends, which lost 4 bases and 5 bases, there was a span of 24 bases. This CDR3 reads CASSSRETQGGLNEQYF. Here the CDR3 DNA reads TGTGCCAGCAGTTCTCGAGAGACACAGGGAGGGCTAAACGAGCAGTACTTC.

The chain couples TRBV5-1 to TRBJ2-7; TRBD2 might be the D (5 bases). Germline V gene data show CDR1 as SGHRS and CDR2 as YFSETQ. The CDR3 contains 14 residues. Trimming stripped 4 bases from V and 6 bases from J, with 17 bases between. The DNA of the CDR3 is TGCGCCAGCAGCCAGGCGGGCCGGCCCCTCGAGCAGTACTTC. The encoded protein is CASSQAGRPLEQYF.

The chain joins TRBV7-6 to TRBJ2-5; TRBD2 aligns across 12 bases. V shed 2 bases, J shed 4 bases, and the junction held 8 bases outside the gene matches. The CDR3 runs to 17 residues. Germline CDR1 SGHVS, CDR2 FNYEAQ. This chain's CDR3 is CASSLTVRTSGTETQYF. The CDR3 DNA is TGTGCCAGCAGCTTAACGGTCCGGACTAGCGGGACAGAGACCCAGTACTTC.

The chain has TRBV19 and TRBJ1-1; D not certain. Deletions cut 3 bases from V and 0 bases from J, with 8 bases between. Germline V gene lookup returns CDR1 LNHDA and CDR2 SQIVND (reference sequence). The CDR3 covers 14 residues. The CDR3 region is CASSIWQMNTEAFF. In DNA, the CDR3 is TGTGCCAGTAGTATTTGGCAGATGAACACTGAAGCTTTCTTT.

The rearrangement uses TRBV5-4 and TRBJ2-7; D is uncertain. There are 12 residues in the CDR3. Germline CDR1 SGHNT, CDR2 YYREEE (reference sequence). The V gene lost 3 bases and the J gene lost 1 base, with 5 bases spanning the gap. The CDR3, as DNA: TGTGCCAGCAGCTACCTATCCTACGAGCAGTACTTC. Its protein product is CASSYLSYEQYF.

Regarding this clone: Other DNA sequences in the sample encode the same CDR3. This sequence joins TRBV9 and TRBJ2-2; D gene ambiguous. The ends were cut back, 1 base at V and 5 bases at J, with 3 bases in the middle. CDR1 is SGDLS and CDR2 is YYNGEE in the germline V gene. The length of the CDR3 is 12 residues. This CDR3 reads CASSVPTGELFF. The DNA of the CDR3 is TGTGCCAGCAGCGTACCTACCGGGGAGCTGTTTTTT.

This clone was seen once. V and J are TRBV29-1 and TRBJ2-3, with TRBD2 matching 7 bases. Germline CDR1 is SQVTM and CDR2 is ANQGSEA. V lost 1 base, J lost 2 bases, and 9 bases stayed unmatched. The CDR3 sequence is 16 residues long. CDR3 nucleotides: TGCAGCGTTGAAGGCATTCCAGCGGGGACCACAGATACGCAGTATTTT. Its protein product is CSVEGIPAGTTDTQYF.

The chain is built from TRBV7-6 and TRBJ1-2; a possible D gene is TRBD1 (5 bases). The germline gives CDR1 SGHVS, CDR2 FNYEAQ. Trimming left V 5 bases short and J 7 bases short, with 14 bases between. CDR3 length: 13 residues. This CDR3 reads CASSPRAGGGYTF. CDR3 nucleotide sequence: TGTGCCAGCAGCCCCAGGGCGGGGGGTGGCTACACCTTC.

This chain uses TRBV4-1 with TRBJ2-7; the D call may be TRBD1 or TRBD2 (6 bases each). Germline-derived CDR1 and CDR2 are MGHRA and YSYEKL. Trimming left V 0 bases short and J 5 bases short, with 20 bases between. This CDR3 contains 17 residues. This CDR3 reads CASSQDLAWGASNEQYF. The CDR3 DNA sequence: TGCGCCAGCAGCCAAGATCTGGCCTGGGGGGCGTCGAACGAGCAGTACTTC.

The gene calls are TRBV9 and TRBJ2-1; D call uncertain. This CDR3 spans 15 amino acids. Looked up from germline, CDR1 is SGDLS and CDR2 is YYNGEE. Between the trimmed V and J ends, which lost 2 bases and 3 bases, there was a span of 12 bases. The CDR3 spells CASSVGSISYNEQFF. In DNA, the CDR3 is TGTGCCAGCAGCGTGGGCTCCATTAGCTACAATGAGCAGTTCTTC.

The CDR3 spells CSVELAGLVGETQYF. The CDR3 DNA is TGCAGCGTTGAACTAGCGGGATTAGTTGGGGAGACCCAGTACTTC. This chain links TRBV29-1 with TRBJ2-5, with 9 bases that match TRBD2. The V gene end was trimmed by 2 bases and the J gene end by 5 bases; junction bases not matched to a gene: 9. CDR1 is SQVTM and CDR2 is ANQGSEA in the germline V gene. The CDR3 spans 15 residues.

V is TRBV20-1 and J is TRBJ2-7; D unresolved. Germline CDR1 DFQATT, CDR2 SNEGSKA (reference sequence). This CDR3 spans 11 amino acids. Trimming took off 3 bases at V and 5 bases at J, with 8 bases between the two ends. CDR3 region: CSARMGNEQYF. The CDR3, as DNA: TGCAGTGCTAGGATGGGAAACGAGCAGTACTTC.